This is a list of T cell receptor beta chains from one sample in a study of CD8+CD57+ T cells in acquired aplastic anemia. TCRdb itself ran the reads through MiXCR, one entry per CDR3 protein. The table includes about 240,000 distinct CDR3 sequences, around half detected once. Sequencing was performed on sorted CD4+, CD8+, or CD8+CD57+ T cells (not recorded which) from PBMCs. These receptors were obtained from a human donor with aplastic anemia. The CDR3 runs from the conserved cysteine through the conserved F or W. The D gene is left open where the match is weak. Not all rows give a size; the values are once, few, many and, for expanded clones, a class.

many	-	TRBV10-1	TRBJ2-5	CASSEDNQETQYF	TGCGCCAGCAGTGAAGATAACCAAGAGACCCAGTACTTC
many	TRBD1	TRBV5-5	TRBJ2-7	CASSYHYRDRGPNYEQYF	TGTGCCAGCAGCTACCACTACCGGGACAGGGGGCCTAACTACGAGCAGTACTTC
-	-	TRBV5-6	TRBJ1-1	CASSPSGGGVATEAFF	TGTGCCAGCAGCCCGTCCGGGGGAGGCGTGGCCACTGAAGCTTTCTTT
once	-	TRBV2	TRBJ1-4	CASSDRAEKLFF	TGTGCCAGCAGTGACAGGGCTGAAAAACTGTTTTTT
-	TRBD2	TRBV29-1	TRBJ2-1	CSVSGGDNNEQFF	TGCAGCGTTAGCGGGGGGGACAACAATGAGCAGTTCTTC
-	-	TRBV20-1	TRBJ1-2	CSADAAGGIGYTF	TGCAGTGCAGACGCAGCGGGGGGCATTGGCTACACCTTC
few	-	TRBV11-2	TRBJ2-7	CASSLVSGSSYEQYF	TGTGCCAGCAGCTTAGTCTCGGGTTCCAGCTACGAGCAGTACTTC
few	-	TRBV28	TRBJ2-2	CASSFEVGNGELFF	TGTGCCAGCAGTTTTGAAGTGGGGAACGGGGAGCTGTTTTTT
once	-	TRBV10-3	TRBJ1-1	CANGPGHTEAFF	TGTGCCAACGGTCCGGGGCACACTGAAGCTTTCTTT
many	-	TRBV6-1	TRBJ2-7	CASSAAQGSDEQYF	TGTGCCAGCAGTGCCGCACAGGGTAGCGACGAGCAGTACTTC
-	TRBD1	TRBV7-3	TRBJ2-1	CASSHGQGRANEQFF	TGTGCCAGCAGCCATGGACAGGGCAGGGCTAATGAGCAGTTCTTC
many	-	TRBV12-3/TRBV12-4	TRBJ2-5	CASTATSQQETQYF	TGTGCCAGCACCGCGACTAGTCAGCAAGAGACCCAGTACTTC
-	-	TRBV7-6	TRBJ2-5	CASSLHPGQETQYF	TGTGCCAGCAGCTTACATCCAGGGCAAGAGACCCAGTACTTC
-	-	TRBV29-1	TRBJ1-2	CSVESPGYGYTF	TGCAGCGTTGAAAGTCCAGGCTATGGCTACACCTTC
-	TRBD1	TRBV10-3	TRBJ2-7	CAISEGRGTGGLATYEQYF	TGTGCCATCAGTGAGGGGAGGGGGACAGGGGGCTTGGCAACCTACGAGCAGTACTTC
-	TRBD2	TRBV7-6	TRBJ2-3	CASSLDPSGTTDTQYF	TGCGCCAGCAGCTTAGACCCTAGCGGGACCACAGATACGCAGTATTTT
many	-	TRBV10-3	TRBJ2-5	CAITRTSQETQYF	TGTGCCATCACCCGGACATCACAAGAGACCCAGTACTTC
many	-	TRBV20-1	TRBJ1-1	CSARGQLNTEAFF	TGCAGTGCTAGAGGACAGTTGAACACTGAAGCTTTCTTT
-	-	TRBV12-3/TRBV12-4	TRBJ2-3	CASIFGRGAQYF	TGTGCCAGCATATTCGGGCGTGGTGCGCAGTATTTT
-	TRBD2	TRBV6-1	TRBJ2-7	CASSDVGLAGLYEQYF	TGTGCCAGCAGTGATGTAGGACTAGCGGGGCTCTACGAGCAGTACTTC
-	-	TRBV10-2	TRBJ2-1	CASKEESTGEQFF	TGCGCCAGCAAGGAGGAGAGCACCGGGGAGCAGTTCTTC
-	-	TRBV6-6	TRBJ1-6	CASSYAGPGPLHF	TGTGCCAGCAGTTACGCTGGACCGGGACCCCTCCACTTT
few	TRBD1	TRBV15	TRBJ1-2	CATSSGQDYGYTF	TGTGCCACCAGCAGTGGACAGGACTATGGCTACACCTTC
-	-	TRBV2	TRBJ1-1	CASRLQMNTEAFF	TGTGCCAGCAGACTCCAAATGAACACTGAAGCTTTCTTT
-	-	TRBV7-9	TRBJ2-7	CASTLTGLDVRYF	TGTGCCAGCACTTTGACTGGCTTGGACGTGCGGTACTTC
-	TRBD2	TRBV24-1	TRBJ2-3	CATSERTRTDTQYF	TGTGCCACCAGTGAGCGGACTAGAACAGATACGCAGTATTTT
-	-	TRBV10-3	TRBJ1-2	CANGGGAEGYTF	TGTGCCAACGGCGGGGGGGCGGAGGGCTACACCTTC
-	-	TRBV5-1	TRBJ1-2	CASSQVSQGYTF	TGCGCCAGCAGCCAAGTGTCGCAGGGCTACACCTTC
many	-	TRBV6-4	TRBJ2-2	CASSESGTTGELFF	TGTGCCAGCAGTGAATCAGGGACGACCGGGGAGCTGTTTTTT